What follows is one TCR beta chain and its context. The antigen is not known. J was trimmed by 1 base and V by 0 bases; bases with no gene match: 9. Looked up from germline, CDR1 is SGHNT and CDR2 is YENEEA. This CDR3 comprises 18 residues. The data are from a study of cytomegalovirus exposure and HLA in healthy donors. General study findings and limits: Compared with the roughly 700-donor mean, an Asian-associated ancestry cluster reportedly had fewer N-insertions, according to a later analysis.

The PCR was carried out with 60 Vbeta primers and 13 Jbeta primers. Assay: immunoSEQ multiplex PCR; the TCRdb copy retains only in-frame clones and omits some. The data show 150,000 to 200,000 clones, with around three quarters seen just once and about 2.1% held by the top ten. The clonotype originates from a man aged 25 to 40 in good health and CMV-seronegative. Sequencing was done on a sample of PBMCs. The chain links TRBV11-3 to TRBJ2-3, with 8 positions matching TRBD2. CDR3 DNA: TGTGCCAGCAGCTTAGATCGTCGGGCGGGAGGAGGCACAGATACGCAGTATTTT. Amino acid sequence: CASSLDRRAGGGTDTQYF.